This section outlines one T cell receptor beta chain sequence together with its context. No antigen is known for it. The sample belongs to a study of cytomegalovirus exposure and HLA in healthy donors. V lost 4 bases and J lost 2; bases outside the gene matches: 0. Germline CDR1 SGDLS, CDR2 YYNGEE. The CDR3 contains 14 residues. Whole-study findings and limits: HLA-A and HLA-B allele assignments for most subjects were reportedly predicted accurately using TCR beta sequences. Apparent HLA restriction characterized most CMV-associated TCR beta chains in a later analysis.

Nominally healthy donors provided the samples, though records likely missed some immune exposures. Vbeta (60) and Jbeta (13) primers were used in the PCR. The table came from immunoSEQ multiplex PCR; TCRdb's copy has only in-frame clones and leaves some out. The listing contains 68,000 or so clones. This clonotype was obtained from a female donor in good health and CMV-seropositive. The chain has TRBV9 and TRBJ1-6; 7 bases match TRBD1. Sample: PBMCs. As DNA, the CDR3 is TGTGCCAGCAGCCAGGGGGCCTATAATTCACCCCTCCACTTT. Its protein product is CASSQGAYNSPLHF. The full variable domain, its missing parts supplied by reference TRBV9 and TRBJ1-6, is DSGVTQTPKHLITATGQRVTLRCSPRSGDLSVYWYQQSLDQGLQFLIQYYNGEERAKGNILERFSAQQFPDLHSELNLSSLELGDSALYFCASSQGAYNSPLHFGNGTRLTVT.